These 25 T cell receptor beta chains share one sample of origin, sequenced in a study of CD8 T cells in ankylosing spondylitis. Whole-study results and caveats: A TCR beta motif of eight highly homologous variants appeared characteristic of ankylosing spondylitis blood.

No antigen is known for these receptors. TCRdb passed the 5' RACE reads through MiXCR, listing each CDR3 protein once. This sample has 700,000 or so distinct CDR3 sequences, with under 20% found just once. Sequenced: blood, either unsorted or a sorted T cell fraction (not recorded which). The receptors originated from a male donor with ankylosing spondylitis.

The rearrangement joins TRBV12-3 or TRBV12-4 to TRBJ1-6; 7 bases line up with TRBD1. The CDR3 has 15 residues. With 7 bases clipped from V and 5 bases from J, the junction kept 8 bases outside the gene matches. CDR3 amino acids: CASTMTGYNNSPLHF. In DNA, the CDR3 is TGTGCCAGCACAATGACAGGGTACAATAATTCACCCCTCCACTTT.

This chain links TRBV29-1 with TRBJ2-1; D is undetermined. V lost 6 bases to trimming and J lost 9 bases, with 9 bases between them. The CDR3 covers 10 residues. CDR1 is SQVTM and CDR2 is ANQGSEA in the germline V gene. Here the CDR3 reads CSVVRSEQFF. The DNA of the CDR3 is TGCAGCGTCGTCCGGAGTGAGCAGTTCTTC.

This rearrangement joins TRBV12-3 or TRBV12-4 to TRBJ2-3, with TRBD2 matching 9 bases. CDR3 length equals 16 residues. Trimming took 1 base from V and 4 from J; bases not matched to a gene: 6. CDR3 residues: CASSLGVAGGADTQYF. In DNA, the CDR3 is TGTGCCAGCAGTTTAGGTGTCGCGGGGGGGGCAGATACGCAGTATTTT.

This clonotype has just a few counts. The chain recombines TRBV6-5 with TRBJ2-7; D ambiguous. The V gene's germline CDR1 is MNHEY and CDR2 SVGAGI. The CDR3 is made up of 12 amino acids. V dropped 2 bases and J dropped 3 bases, with 5 bases sitting between them. The CDR3 region has the DNA TGTGCCAGCAGTTACGGCAACTACGAGCAGTACTTC. It codes for CASSYGNYEQYF.

This chain connects TRBV5-1 to TRBJ2-7; 9 bases are shared with TRBD2. There are 15 residues in the CDR3. V was pared by 1 base and J by 2 bases, with 4 bases of the junction left unmatched. Germline V gene data show CDR1 as SGHRS and CDR2 as YFSETQ. DNA for the CDR3: TGCGCCAGCAGCTTGATGACTAGCGGTACCTACGAGCAGTACTTC. It translates to CASSLMTSGTYEQYF.

The J gene is TRBJ1-4, the V gene TRBV27, with a weak D call TRBD1 (5 bases). Between the trimmed V and J ends, which lost 6 bases and 6 bases, there was a span of 11 bases. Germline V CDR1 and CDR2: MNHEY, SMNVEV (reference sequence). This CDR3 is 13 amino acids long. CDR3 amino acids: CASRPGGYEKLFF. The CDR3 nucleotides are TGTGCCAGCAGGCCGGGGGGATATGAAAAACTGTTTTTT.

V and J are TRBV29-1 and TRBJ1-4; D unresolved. CDR3 length: 13 residues. CDR1 SQVTM and CDR2 ANQGSEA come from the germline V gene. Trimming left V 5 bases short and J 0 bases short, with 7 bases between. CDR3: CSVRTPTNEKLFF. The CDR3 nucleotides read TGCAGCGTTAGGACCCCAACTAATGAAAAACTGTTTTTT.

There are many counts of this clonotype. The chain couples TRBV28 to TRBJ2-1, with D perhaps matching TRBD1 (6 bases). This CDR3 has 15 residues. Germline CDR1 reads MDHEN; CDR2 reads SYDVKM. The V gene lost 5 bases and the J gene lost 5 bases, with 16 bases spanning the gap. CDR3: CASSKQGMGNNEQFF. In DNA, the CDR3 is TGTGCCAGCAGTAAACAGGGTATGGGGAACAATGAGCAGTTCTTC.

This clonotype was seen more than once but under ten times. DNA of the CDR3: TGTGCCAGCAGCTTAGGTGGGGCGGGAGAAGCCGCCGGGGAGCTGTTTTTT. Translated: CASSLGGAGEAAGELFF. The chain is built from TRBV7-2 and TRBJ2-2; TRBD2 matches at 7 bases. The V gene's germline CDR1 is SGHTA and CDR2 FQGNSA. V was clipped by 1 base and J by 6 bases; unmatched bases: 11. There are 17 residues in the CDR3.

There are many counts of this clonotype. The V call is TRBV6-5, the J call TRBJ1-2; TRBD1 might be the D (6 bases). Trimming pared 5 bases from V and 8 bases from J, leaving 12 bases between. CDR1 MNHEY and CDR2 SVGAGI come from the germline V gene. This CDR3 comprises 12 residues. The CDR3 loop is CASSRDTEGYTF. In DNA form, the CDR3 reads TGTGCCAGCAGTAGGGACACCGAAGGCTACACCTTC.

The gene calls are TRBV28 and TRBJ1-5; TRBD1 matches 7 bases. The V segment lost 10 bases and the J segment 6 bases; nucleotides outside the gene matches: 12. This CDR3 has 14 amino acids. CDR1 and CDR2 from the germline V gene are MDHEN and SYDVKM. The CDR3: CATLRQGLGQPQHF. As DNA, the CDR3 is TGTGCCACCCTCAGACAGGGCTTAGGTCAGCCCCAGCATTTT.

This clonotype has a count of ten or more. This chain joins TRBV6-5 and TRBJ2-6; D uncertain. Germline assignment: CDR1 MNHEY and CDR2 SVGAGI. The CDR3 runs to 16 residues. V was clipped by 2 bases and J by 4 bases, with 12 bases between them. In DNA, the CDR3 is TGTGCCAGCAGTTACGTCTTATCTCCGGGGGCCAACGTCCTGACTTTC. Amino acid sequence: CASSYVLSPGANVLTF.

The chain uses TRBV6-5 and TRBJ2-3; D may correspond to TRBD1 or TRBD2 (5 bases each). Germline V gene sequence: CDR1 MNHEY, CDR2 SVGAGI. There are 17 residues in the CDR3. V lost 0 bases and J lost 2, with 15 bases in between. The CDR3 reads CASSYSRGGSSTDTQYF. The CDR3 nucleotides are TGTGCCAGCAGTTACTCGAGGGGCGGCAGCTCCACAGATACGCAGTATTTT.

Only one count was recorded for this clonotype. V is TRBV20-1 and J is TRBJ2-2; D unresolved. The CDR3 is 13 residues long. The V end lost 1 base, the J end lost 7 bases, and 10 bases lay between the germline ends. The germline CDR1 and CDR2 sequences are DFQATT and SNEGSKA (reference sequence). CDR3 in amino acids: CSARGVEDGELFF. The DNA for the CDR3 is TGCAGTGCTAGAGGGGTAGAGGACGGGGAGCTGTTTTTT.

This clonotype has only a few counts. The rearrangement links TRBV15 to TRBJ1-1; weak D call: TRBD1 (5 bases). The germline V gene has CDR1 LNHNV and CDR2 YYDKDF (reference sequence). V was pared by 1 base and J by 4 bases, with 16 bases between. The CDR3 consists of 16 residues. The CDR3 region is CATSRASGRGSTEAFF. The DNA for the CDR3 is TGTGCCACCAGCAGAGCTAGCGGGCGGGGGAGCACTGAAGCTTTCTTT.

The chain has TRBV18 and TRBJ1-2; 9 nucleotides line up with TRBD1. With 2 bases clipped from V and 5 bases from J, the junction kept 6 bases outside the gene matches. The V gene's germline CDR1 is KGHSH and CDR2 LQKENI. This CDR3 region has 15 residues. CDR3 in DNA: TGTGCCAGCTCACCATGGACAGGGGAAGCTTATGGCTACACCTTC. It yields the protein CASSPWTGEAYGYTF.

This clonotype was observed a handful of times. The V call is TRBV10-3, the J call TRBJ1-5, with 8 bases that match TRBD1. The CDR3 is 14 residues long. Germline loops: CDR1 ENHRY, CDR2 SYGVKD. V shed 6 bases, J shed 7 bases, and the junction held 8 bases outside the gene matches. The CDR3 is CAISGQGAHQPQHF. CDR3 in DNA: TGTGCCATCAGCGGACAGGGAGCCCACCAGCCCCAGCATTTT.

On this clonotype: A clone one base away is much larger, so this may be a read error. The V call is TRBV6-2 or TRBV6-3, the J call TRBJ2-1; the D is unclear. CDR1 and CDR2 (germline): MNHEY, SVGEGT. V lost 5 bases to trimming and J lost 3 bases, with 5 bases between them. The CDR3 is 12 residues long. The CDR3 DNA reads as TGTGCCAGCAGTAACGGCTACAATGAGCAGTTCTTC. Protein product: CASSNGYNEQFF.

This clonotype was observed many times. The chain couples TRBV12-3 or TRBV12-4 to TRBJ1-5; TRBD1 matches at 10 bases. There are 16 residues in the CDR3. The V gene end was trimmed by 5 bases and the J gene end by 6 bases; junction bases not matched to a gene: 10. Here the CDR3 DNA reads TGTGCCAGCAGTGGACCGGGACAGGGGACTAGTCAGCCCCAGCATTTT. This codes for CASSGPGQGTSQPQHF.

This clonotype was found a few times. This chain links TRBV11-2 with TRBJ2-1, with D uncertain. Germline V gene lookup returns CDR1 SGHAT and CDR2 FQNNGV. With 5 bases removed from V and 2 bases from J, the gap between germline ends came to 10 bases. The CDR3 is 14 residues long. CDR3 nucleotide sequence: TGTGCCAGCAGCCGTCTGAGTACCTACAATGAGCAGTTCTTC. Translating gives CASSRLSTYNEQFF.

This rearrangement joins TRBV3-1 to TRBJ1-1; possibly TRBD1 for D (6 bases). This CDR3 has 21 residues. V lost 0 bases and J lost 3, with 29 bases in between. Per germline, CDR1 LGHDT and CDR2 YNNKEL (reference sequence). Written as DNA, the CDR3 is TGTGCCAGCAGCCAAGACGAAACAATCAGGGTCGGGGGGGCGGATTACACTGAAGCTTTCTTT. This translates into CASSQDETIRVGGADYTEAFF.

V is TRBV4-3 and J is TRBJ2-7, with D unresolved. Deletions cut 0 bases from V and 2 bases from J, with 11 bases between. CDR3 size: 15 residues. CDR1 and CDR2 from the germline V gene are LGHNA and YSLEER. This chain's CDR3 is CASSQDRPLTYEQYF. The CDR3, as DNA: TGCGCCAGCAGCCAAGATCGGCCCCTAACCTACGAGCAGTACTTC.

This clonotype has just a few counts. The CDR3 DNA is TGCGCCAGCAGCTTGGGTCACTGGACGAGTTCACCCCTCCACTTT. Residues: CASSLGHWTSSPLHF. The chain recombines TRBV5-1 with TRBJ1-6, with no clear D. The V end lost 0 bases, the J end lost 9 bases, and 13 bases lay between the germline ends. The CDR3 is made up of 15 amino acids. From germline, CDR1 is SGHRS and CDR2 YFSETQ.

V and J are TRBV24-1 and TRBJ2-1; 9 bases are shared with TRBD1. J was trimmed by 9 bases and V by 3 bases; bases with no gene match: 8. Germline CDR1 KGHDR, CDR2 SFDVKD. The CDR3 contains 15 residues. The CDR3 sequence is CATSDSPGTGPEQFF. Here the CDR3 DNA reads TGTGCCACCAGTGATAGTCCCGGGACAGGGCCTGAGCAGTTCTTC.

This clonotype was counted only a few times. This chain joins TRBV6-1 and TRBJ2-2, with D possibly being TRBD1 or TRBD2 (5 bases each). Trimming removed 2 bases at V and 4 bases at J, with 23 bases between. CDR1 is MNHNS, CDR2 SASEGT, per germline. The CDR3 is 19 residues long. DNA of the CDR3: TGTGCCAGCAGTGAATGGGGACCCGGCGACGGCGCGAGCACCGGGGAGCTGTTTTTT. This gives the protein CASSEWGPGDGASTGELFF.